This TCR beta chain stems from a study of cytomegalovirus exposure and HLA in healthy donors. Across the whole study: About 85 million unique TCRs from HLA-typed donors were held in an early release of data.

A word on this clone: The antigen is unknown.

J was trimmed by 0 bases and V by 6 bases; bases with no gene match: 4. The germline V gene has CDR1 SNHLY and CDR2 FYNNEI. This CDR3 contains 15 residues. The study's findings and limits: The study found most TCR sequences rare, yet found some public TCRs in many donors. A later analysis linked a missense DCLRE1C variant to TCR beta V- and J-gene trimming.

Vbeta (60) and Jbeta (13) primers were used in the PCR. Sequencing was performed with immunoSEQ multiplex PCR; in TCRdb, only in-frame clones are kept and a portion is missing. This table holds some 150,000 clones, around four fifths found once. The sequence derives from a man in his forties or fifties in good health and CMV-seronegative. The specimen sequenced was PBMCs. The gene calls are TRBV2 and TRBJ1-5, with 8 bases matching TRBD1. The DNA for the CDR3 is TGTGCCAGCAGCCTCAGGGGGCTTAGCAATCAGCCCCAGCATTTT. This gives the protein CASSLRGLSNQPQHF.